This is a list of T cell receptor beta chains from one sample in a study of blood T cell repertoires in COVID-19. The protocol was immunoSEQ multiplex PCR, while the TCRdb copy is restricted to in-frame clones and leaves out a portion. This sample has 250,000 to 350,000 clones; approximately 91% occur once, and the top ten carry under 15%. Specimen: peripheral blood. The receptor set was obtained from a woman aged 55-75 years with acute or convalescent COVID-19. CDR3s include the opening cysteine and the closing phenylalanine or tryptophan. A D gene is named only where the DNA matches it firmly. Size is omitted from some rows. Given values are once, few, many or a class for expanded clones.

d_gene: -; abundance: few; j_gene: TRBJ1-1; v_gene: TRBV4-1; CDR3aa: CASSQEVGWAFF; CDR3nt: TGCGCCAGCAGCCAAGAGGTCGGGTGGGCTTTCTTT
d_gene: TRBD2; abundance: -; j_gene: TRBJ2-3; v_gene: TRBV27; CDR3aa: CASSLGLAGGQADTQYF; CDR3nt: TGTGCCAGCAGTTTGGGACTAGCGGGAGGGCAGGCAGATACGCAGTATTTT
d_gene: -; abundance: -; j_gene: TRBJ1-5; v_gene: TRBV7-2; CDR3aa: CASSRQGWNQPQHF; CDR3nt: TGTGCCAGCAGCCGTCAGGGTTGGAATCAGCCCCAGCATTTT
d_gene: -; abundance: -; j_gene: TRBJ2-5; v_gene: TRBV5-1; CDR3aa: CASSPSGIQTQYF; CDR3nt: TGCGCCAGCAGCCCCTCAGGGATACAGACCCAGTACTTC
d_gene: -; abundance: -; j_gene: TRBJ1-2; v_gene: TRBV21-1; CDR3aa: CASSEQGPPVYGYTF; CDR3nt: TGTGCCAGCAGCGAGCAGGGGCCCCCTGTCTATGGCTACACCTTC
d_gene: TRBD2; abundance: -; j_gene: TRBJ2-7; v_gene: TRBV28; CDR3aa: CASSLSSGYYEQYF; CDR3nt: TGTGCCAGCAGTTTGTCTAGCGGGTATTACGAGCAGTACTTC
d_gene: -; abundance: -; j_gene: TRBJ1-4; v_gene: TRBV5-6; CDR3aa: CASSLGSGDANEKLFF; CDR3nt: TGTGCCAGCAGCTTGGGAAGCGGGGACGCTAATGAAAAACTGTTTTTT
d_gene: TRBD2; abundance: -; j_gene: TRBJ2-1; v_gene: TRBV5-1; CDR3aa: CASSLVSGGTSSYNEQFF; CDR3nt: TGCGCCAGCAGCTTGGTTTCGGGGGGGACGAGCTCCTACAATGAGCAGTTCTTC
d_gene: TRBD1; abundance: -; j_gene: TRBJ2-7; v_gene: TRBV29-1; CDR3aa: CSAGTGPNYEQYF; CDR3nt: TGCAGCGCTGGGACAGGGCCTAACTACGAGCAGTACTTC
d_gene: -; abundance: -; j_gene: TRBJ1-6; v_gene: TRBV5-5; CDR3aa: CASSVSWGDNSPLHF; CDR3nt: TGTGCCAGCAGCGTCTCGTGGGGGGATAATTCACCCCTCCACTTT